The 5 T cell receptor beta chains presented below share a single source sample, sequenced in a study of T cell repertoires in cytomegalovirus infection. For these TCRs, the target antigens are not known. From the reads, TCRdb called clonotypes with MiXCR, one entry per CDR3 protein. This sample has about 920,000 distinct CDR3 sequences, with less than 35% found just once. The sample was cultured CD8+ T cells from PBMCs, taken from culture after CMV antigen stimulation. All receptors derive from a human donor in good health (CMV status not recorded). Some clones in this sample may be carry-over from other donors' samples.

This clonotype was seen only a few times. This chain joins TRBV7-9 and TRBJ2-2; D is uncertain. The germline V and J ends were trimmed by 4 bases and 1 base, with 10 bases remaining between them. The CDR3 covers 15 residues. Germline loops: CDR1 SEHNR, CDR2 FQNEAQ (reference sequence). CDR3 loop: CASSSAGKNTGELFF. CDR3 nucleotide sequence: TGTGCCAGCAGCTCGGCAGGCAAGAACACCGGGGAGCTGTTTTTT.

A few counts support this clonotype. This rearrangement joins TRBV28 to TRBJ1-4, with 7 bases fitting TRBD1. Trimming cost V 5 bases and J 9 bases; bases outside gene matches: 9. The length of the CDR3 is 14 residues. Germline V gives CDR1 MDHEN, CDR2 SYDVKM. This CDR3 is CASSLKGARKKLFF. DNA of the CDR3: TGTGCCAGCAGTCTTAAGGGGGCGAGGAAAAAACTGTTTTTT.

This clonotype was seen a handful of times. CDR3 nucleotide sequence: TGTGCCAGCAGTTTATGGGCACAGGACCCCACTGAAGCTTTCTTT. It is translated as CASSLWAQDPTEAFF. This chain links TRBV27 with TRBJ1-1, with D possibly TRBD1 on 5 matching bases. Germline-derived CDR1 and CDR2 are MNHEY and SMNVEV (reference sequence). V was pared by 1 base and J by 4 bases, with 13 bases between. The CDR3 consists of 15 residues.

In its sample, this clonotype was seen a few times. The chain is built from TRBV7-3 and TRBJ2-2; D might be TRBD2 (6 bases). The V end was cut by 3 bases, the J end by 4 bases, with 9 bases between. CDR3 length: 14 amino acids. Per germline, CDR1 SGHTA and CDR2 FQGTGA. For the CDR3, the DNA is TGTGCCAGCAGCTTTCGGAGGGCCACCGGGGAGCTGTTTTTT. Amino acid sequence: CASSFRRATGELFF.

V and J are TRBV27 and TRBJ2-7; a possible D gene is TRBD2 (6 bases). Looked up from germline, CDR1 is MNHEY and CDR2 is SMNVEV (reference sequence). The ends were cut back, 2 bases at V and 3 bases at J, with 11 bases in the middle. The CDR3 loop spans 14 amino acids. CDR3: CASSLRSEGYEQYF. For the CDR3, the DNA is TGTGCCAGCAGTTTAAGATCGGAGGGCTACGAGCAGTACTTC.